This entry lists 2 T cell receptor beta chains sequenced from one sample in a study of CD8 T cells in Susac syndrome (dated by TCRdb to 2018 to 2020). Library preparation used the immunoSEQ multiplex PCR assay. RNA was extracted using the RNeasy kit, and about 0.5 to 1 microgram was reverse transcribed with random hexamers. The public reads were run again by TCRdb, first through fastp at Q25 and then through MiXCR, and only productive beta chains were kept. Rows are combined by CDR3 protein, so each entry shows the most common genes and DNA. This sample lists 150,000 to 250,000 distinct CDR3 sequences; more than 90% were detected once. The top ten clones comprise approximately 0.093% of the sample. Sample: CD4+ T cells from PBMCs. The receptors stem from a human donor with multiple sclerosis.

In DNA form, the CDR3 reads TGTGCCACCAGTGGCGGGAAGGGGGCAATTGGCGAGCAGTACTTC. Its translation: CATSGGKGAIGEQYF. This chain connects TRBV24-1 to TRBJ2-7, with D perhaps matching TRBD1 (7 bases). With 5 bases removed from V and 6 bases from J, the gap between germline ends came to 19 bases. The CDR3 covers 15 residues. Germline V CDR1 and CDR2: KGHDR, SFDVKD.

This sequence joins TRBV27 and TRBJ2-1; a weak D match, TRBD2 (6 bases). Germline V gene sequence: CDR1 MNHEY, CDR2 SMNVEV (reference sequence). This CDR3 is 16 amino acids long. Trimming shortened V by 1 base and J by 4 bases, and 14 bases separated the two germline ends. In DNA, the CDR3 is TGTGCCAGCAGTTTATACGGACTACGAACTTACAATGAGCAGTTCTTC. Amino acid sequence: CASSLYGLRTYNEQFF.